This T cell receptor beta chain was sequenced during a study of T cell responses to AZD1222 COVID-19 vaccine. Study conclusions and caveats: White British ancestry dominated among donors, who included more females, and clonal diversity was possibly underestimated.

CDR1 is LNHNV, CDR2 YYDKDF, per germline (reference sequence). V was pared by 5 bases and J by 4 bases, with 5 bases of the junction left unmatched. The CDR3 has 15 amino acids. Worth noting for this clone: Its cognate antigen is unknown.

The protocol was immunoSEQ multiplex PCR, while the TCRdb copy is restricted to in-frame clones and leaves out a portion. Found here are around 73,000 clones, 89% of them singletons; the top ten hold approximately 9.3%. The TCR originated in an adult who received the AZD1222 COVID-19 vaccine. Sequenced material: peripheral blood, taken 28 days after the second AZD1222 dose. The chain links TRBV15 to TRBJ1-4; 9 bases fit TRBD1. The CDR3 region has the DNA TGTGCCACCAGCCCGGGACAGGGAAATAATGAAAAACTGTTTTTT. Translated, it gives CATSPGQGNNEKLFF.